Listed here are 13 T cell receptor beta chains from one sample, sequenced in a study of T cell responses to AZD1222 COVID-19 vaccine. Assay used: immunoSEQ multiplex PCR; TCRdb lists only in-frame clones, some missing. The sample holds about 56,000 clones, about 86% seen once. Source: peripheral blood, taken 28 days after the second AZD1222 dose. These receptors were collected from an adult who received the AZD1222 COVID-19 vaccine.

V usage is TRBV4-3 and J usage is TRBJ1-1; no clear D. The CDR3 is made up of 16 amino acids. V lost 4 bases and J 1 base, leaving 16 bases between the germline ends. Germline V CDR1 and CDR2: LGHNA, YSLEER. CDR3 nucleotide sequence: TGCGCCAGCAGCCCCCGCGCCCTTGCTTGGAACACTGAAGCTTTCTTT. Translating gives CASSPRALAWNTEAFF.

This rearrangement joins TRBV18 to TRBJ2-7; D is ambiguous. Trimming stripped 2 bases from V and 4 bases from J, with 12 bases between. Germline V gene sequence: CDR1 KGHSH, CDR2 LQKENI. The CDR3 length is 14 residues. For the CDR3, the DNA is TGTGCCAGCTCACCAGGTAGGGCTGGGTACGAGCAGTACTTC. This encodes CASSPGRAGYEQYF.

The V call is TRBV3-1 (or the pseudogene TRBV3-2), the J call TRBJ1-5; 7 nucleotides agree with TRBD1. CDR1 LGHDT and CDR2 YNNKEL come from the germline V gene (reference sequence). The trim removed 6 bases at V and 7 bases at J, leaving 6 bases unmatched. The CDR3 is 13 residues long. The CDR3 nucleotides are TGTGCCAGCAGTGCAGGGGGGGGCCAGCCCCAGCATTTT. Protein product: CASSAGGGQPQHF.

This clone came up a few times. This rearrangement joins TRBV7-9 to TRBJ1-2; the D is unclear. Trimming left V 1 base short and J 8 bases short, with 8 bases between. CDR1 SEHNR and CDR2 FQNEAQ come from the germline V gene (reference sequence). There are 12 residues in the CDR3. Here the CDR3 reads CASSLEIGGYTF. The CDR3 DNA follows: TGTGCCAGCAGCTTAGAGATAGGCGGCTACACCTTC.

The genes are TRBV6-5 and TRBJ1-5; a possible D gene is TRBD1 (6 bases). Trimming shortened V by 4 bases and J by 5 bases, and 12 bases separated the two germline ends. This CDR3 is built from 14 residues. Germline CDR1 is MNHEY and CDR2 is SVGAGI. CDR3 DNA sequence: TGTGCCAGCAGTTTCGGGGGGCCCTATCAGCCCCAGCATTTT. Protein sequence: CASSFGGPYQPQHF.

The chain is built from TRBV12-3 or TRBV12-4 and TRBJ1-4; unclear D gene. The CDR3 runs 13 residues. With 8 bases removed from V and 3 bases from J, the gap between germline ends came to 10 bases. CDR3 protein: CASWSLANEKLFF. In nucleotides, the CDR3 is TGTGCCAGCTGGTCGCTAGCTAATGAAAAACTGTTTTTT.

The chain couples TRBV7-8 to TRBJ1-1; 8 bases line up with TRBD1. Germline V lookup: CDR1 SGHVS, CDR2 FQNEAQ. This CDR3 comprises 15 residues. The V gene end was trimmed by 3 bases and the J gene end by 0 bases; junction bases not matched to a gene: 3. The CDR3 sequence: CASSFQGALNTEAFF. CDR3 DNA: TGTGCCAGCAGCTTTCAGGGGGCCTTGAACACTGAAGCTTTCTTT.

This clone was detected once. The gene calls are TRBV19 and TRBJ2-6; the D gene is possibly TRBD1 (5 bases). With 7 bases removed from V and 0 bases from J, the gap between germline ends came to 13 bases. Germline V gene sequence: CDR1 LNHDA, CDR2 SQIVND (reference sequence). The CDR3 consists of 16 residues. The CDR3, as DNA: TGTGCCAGTACGGACATATCATACTCTGGGGCCAACGTCCTGACTTTC. Protein sequence: CASTDISYSGANVLTF. Looking up the rest from reference TRBV19 and TRBJ2-6 gives the full variable domain: DGGITQSPKYLFRKEGQNVTLSCEQNLNHDAMYWYRQDPGQGLRLIYYSQIVNDFQKGDIAEGYSVSREKKESFPLTVTSAQKNPTAFYLCASTDISYSGANVLTFGAGSRLTVL.

The genes are TRBV19 and TRBJ1-5; D not certain. The germline V and J ends were trimmed by 4 bases and 0 bases, with 7 bases remaining between them. Germline CDR1 LNHDA, CDR2 SQIVND (reference sequence). The CDR3 contains 14 residues. The CDR3 here is CASSREDSNQPQHF. The CDR3 DNA reads as TGTGCCAGTAGTAGGGAGGATAGCAATCAGCCCCAGCATTTT. Using reference TRBV19 and TRBJ1-5 for the parts outside the CDR3, the full variable domain is DGGITQSPKYLFRKEGQNVTLSCEQNLNHDAMYWYRQDPGQGLRLIYYSQIVNDFQKGDIAEGYSVSREKKESFPLTVTSAQKNPTAFYLCASSREDSNQPQHFGDGTRLSIL.

V is TRBV6-4 and J is TRBJ2-7; D gene unclear. With 7 bases removed from V and 0 bases from J, the gap between germline ends came to 13 bases. CDR1 and CDR2 from the germline V gene are MRHNA and SNTAGT. The CDR3 sequence is 14 residues long. The DNA of the CDR3 is TGTGCCAGCAAACTCGGACCTAACTCCTACGAGCAGTACTTC. Encoded protein: CASKLGPNSYEQYF.

This rearrangement joins TRBV7-9 to TRBJ1-2, with 7 bases lining up with TRBD1. Germline trimming cut 1 base from V and 6 bases from J; bases unmatched to any gene: 11. The germline V gene has CDR1 SEHNR and CDR2 FQNEAQ (reference sequence). The CDR3 consists of 16 residues. In DNA form, the CDR3 reads TGTGCCAGCAGCTTAGGGGACAGCTTAGCACAACATGGCTACACCTTC. Amino acid sequence: CASSLGDSLAQHGYTF.

V usage is TRBV28 and J usage is TRBJ1-2; perhaps TRBD1 as D (5 bases). The CDR3 is made up of 11 amino acids. Germline lookup yields CDR1 MDHEN and CDR2 SYDVKM. Trimming stripped 6 bases from V and 7 bases from J, with 9 bases between. The CDR3 here is CASRNRFGYTF. The CDR3 nucleotides are TGTGCCAGCAGGAACAGGTTTGGCTACACCTTC.

This sequence joins TRBV11-2 and TRBJ2-7, with D possibly TRBD2 on 5 matching bases. This CDR3 has 14 residues. V was clipped by 2 bases and J by 6 bases, with 14 bases between them. Germline lookup yields CDR1 SGHAT and CDR2 FQNNGV. For the CDR3, the DNA is TGTGCCAGCAGCTTAAAGGTGGGAGTGGTCGAGCAGTACTTC. This encodes CASSLKVGVVEQYF.